Listed below are T cell receptor beta chains from one sample, sequenced in a study of blood T cell repertoires in COVID-19. The assay was immunoSEQ multiplex PCR, and TCRdb's table has in-frame clones only and misses some. The sample has 150,000 to 200,000 clones; less than 85% are singletons. Sequencing was carried out using PBMCs or T cells enriched from blood (not recorded which). The receptors originated from a man between 45 and 60 years old who had recovered from COVID-19. Both conserved end residues are part of each CDR3. D genes are given only for firm matches. Not all rows give a size; the values are once, few, many and, for expanded clones, a class.

v_call	clone_size	d_call	j_call	cdr3_nt	cdr3_aa
TRBV27	NA	NA	TRBJ2-5	TGTGCCAGCAGTTTATCGGGGACGGGGGTACGGGAGACCCAGTACTTC	CASSLSGTGVRETQYF
TRBV3-1/TRBV3-2	NA	NA	TRBJ2-3	TGTGCCAGCAGCCAGGGCATGCTGGACACAGATACGCAGTATTTT	CASSQGMLDTDTQYF
TRBV5-1	NA	TRBD1	TRBJ1-3	TGCGCCAGCAGCTCTACCGGGACAGGGACAACGGGAAACACCATATATTTT	CASSSTGTGTTGNTIYF
TRBV7-9	few	NA	TRBJ2-7	TGTGCCAGCAGCCCCTTGCGGGGCCACTACGAGCAGTACTTC	CASSPLRGHYEQYF
TRBV12-3/TRBV12-4	few	TRBD1	TRBJ1-2	TGTGCCAGCAGTTTATACAGGGGAGGCTACACCTTC	CASSLYRGGYTF
TRBV14	NA	NA	TRBJ1-2	TGTGCCAGCAGCCGCCTGACAGTGGAAGGCTACACCTTC	CASSRLTVEGYTF
TRBV2	NA	NA	TRBJ1-5	TGTGCCAGCAGTGAATGGGCAGGGAGCAATCAGCCCCAGCATTTT	CASSEWAGSNQPQHF
TRBV7-9	NA	NA	TRBJ2-5	TGTGCCAGCAGCCCCGGGGGGCGGCTTTACTTC	CASSPGGRLYF
TRBV6-5	NA	TRBD1	TRBJ2-7	TGTGCCAGCAGAAGCCGACAGGGGGCGTTCCACGAGCAGTACTTC	CASRSRQGAFHEQYF
TRBV7-8	NA	NA	TRBJ1-4	TGTGCCAGCAGCTTAGGCCAGGGGAACCAAAAACTGTTTTTT	CASSLGQGNQKLFF
TRBV14	NA	TRBD1	TRBJ2-7	TGTGCCAGCAGCCCCTTGGACAGGGGGCGCGAGCAGTACTTC	CASSPLDRGREQYF
TRBV18	once	TRBD1	TRBJ1-3	TGTGCCAGCTCCCGGGGACAGGGTGGAAACACCATATATTTT	CASSRGQGGNTIYF
TRBV25-1	NA	NA	TRBJ1-6	TGTGCCAGCAGTCTAACAGGCTATAATTCACCCCTCCACTTT	CASSLTGYNSPLHF
TRBV4-2	many	TRBD1	TRBJ2-7	TGTGCCAGCAGCCAAGAAGGGGACAGGGGGCCGAAGCAGTACTTC	CASSQEGDRGPKQYF
TRBV30	once	TRBD1	TRBJ1-5	TGTGCCTGGAGACAGGGGTCCAGGAACAATCAGCCCCAGCATTTT	CAWRQGSRNNQPQHF
TRBV4-3	NA	NA	TRBJ1-2	TGCGCCAGCAGCCAGGACTTCGGGGAGGGTTTATATGGCTACACCTTC	CASSQDFGEGLYGYTF
TRBV3-1/TRBV3-2	NA	NA	TRBJ1-5	TGTGCCAGCAGCCAAGGGGAGGGGAGCAATCAGCCCCAGCATTTT	CASSQGEGSNQPQHF
TRBV6-5	NA	TRBD2	TRBJ2-5	TGTGCCAGCAGGGGACTAGCGCTTAGGGAGACCCAGTACTTC	CASRGLALRETQYF
TRBV7-8	NA	NA	TRBJ2-1	TGTGCCAGCAGCCGAACAACAGACTACTACAATGAGCAGTTCTTC	CASSRTTDYYNEQFF
TRBV4-3	NA	TRBD2	TRBJ2-5	TGCGCCAGCAGCCAAGCCCTAGCGGGGTACCAAGAGACCCAGTACTTC	CASSQALAGYQETQYF
TRBV7-2	NA	NA	TRBJ1-2	TGTGCCAGCAGCTTAGGGTGGTCCAGGGCGGGCTACACCTTC	CASSLGWSRAGYTF
TRBV6-2/TRBV6-3	NA	TRBD1	TRBJ1-5	TGTGCCAGCAGCACCGGGACAGGCTACAATCAGCCCCAGCATTTT	CASSTGTGYNQPQHF
TRBV6-5	NA	NA	TRBJ1-5	TGTGCCAGCAGTCAGGCAGGGGGCAATCAGCCCCAGCATTTT	CASSQAGGNQPQHF
TRBV7-3	NA	TRBD1	TRBJ1-3	TGTGCCAGCAGCTCGACAGGGGTAGGAGGAAACACCATATATTTT	CASSSTGVGGNTIYF
TRBV30	NA	NA	TRBJ1-6	TGTGCCTGGAGGCAGGCGAGCTCCTATAATTCACCCCTCCACTTT	CAWRQASSYNSPLHF
TRBV5-1	NA	NA	TRBJ1-1	TGCGCCAGCAGCTTCAACCAAGGGACAAGGAACACTGAAGCTTTCTTT	CASSFNQGTRNTEAFF
TRBV3-1/TRBV3-2	once	NA	TRBJ1-1	TGTGCCAGCAGCCAGGCGAGCGCTGAAGCTTTCTTT	CASSQASAEAFF
TRBV11-2	NA	NA	TRBJ2-5	TGTGCCAGCAGCTTGGTAACAGGGTCGTACCAAGAGACCCAGTACTTC	CASSLVTGSYQETQYF
TRBV10-3	NA	TRBD1	TRBJ2-7	TGTGCCATCAGCGGGACAGGGAGATACGAGCAGTACTTC	CAISGTGRYEQYF
TRBV5-1	few	TRBD2	TRBJ2-3	TGCGCCAGCAGCCCACTGAGCGGGGGGCTCACAGATACGCAGTATTTT	CASSPLSGGLTDTQYF
TRBV19	NA	NA	TRBJ2-5	TGTGCCAGTAGTATATCTCGGGGTGGCGTGGAGACCCAGTACTTC	CASSISRGGVETQYF
TRBV12-3/TRBV12-4	NA	TRBD2	TRBJ2-7	TGTGCCAGCAGCAAGACGGAGCGGGGAGAGCAGTACTTC	CASSKTERGEQYF
TRBV5-1	few	TRBD1	TRBJ2-7	TGCGCCAGCAGCCTCCGGGACAGGGCCTACGAGCAGTACTTC	CASSLRDRAYEQYF
TRBV6-1	NA	NA	TRBJ2-1	TGTGCCAGCAGTGACAGGGTCTACAATGAGCAGTTCTTC	CASSDRVYNEQFF